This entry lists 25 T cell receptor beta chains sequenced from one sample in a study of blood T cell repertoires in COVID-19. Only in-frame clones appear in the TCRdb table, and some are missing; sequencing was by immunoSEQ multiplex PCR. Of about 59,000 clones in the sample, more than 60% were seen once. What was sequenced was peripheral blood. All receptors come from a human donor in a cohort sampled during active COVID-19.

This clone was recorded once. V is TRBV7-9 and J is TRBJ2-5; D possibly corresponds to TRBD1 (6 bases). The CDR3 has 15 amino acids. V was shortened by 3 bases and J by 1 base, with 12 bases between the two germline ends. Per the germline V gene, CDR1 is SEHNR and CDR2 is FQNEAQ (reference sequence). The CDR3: CASSFLTGIQETQYF. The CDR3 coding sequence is TGTGCCAGCAGCTTTCTCACAGGGATCCAAGAGACCCAGTACTTC.

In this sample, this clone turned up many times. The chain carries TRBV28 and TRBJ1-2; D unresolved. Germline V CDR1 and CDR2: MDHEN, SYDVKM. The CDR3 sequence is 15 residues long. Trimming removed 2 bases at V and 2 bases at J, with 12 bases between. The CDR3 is CASSLKAGANYGYTF. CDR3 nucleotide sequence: TGTGCCAGCAGTTTAAAGGCGGGAGCGAACTATGGCTACACCTTC.

For the CDR3, the DNA is TGTGCCTGGAGTCCCCAGGGTTGGGACACTGAAGCTTTCTTT. Translating gives CAWSPQGWDTEAFF. The V call is TRBV30, the J call TRBJ1-1; tentatively, D is TRBD1 (5 bases). Germline CDR1 is GTSNPN and CDR2 is SVGIG (reference sequence). CDR3 length equals 14 residues. V lost 2 bases and J 3 bases, leaving 13 bases between the germline ends.

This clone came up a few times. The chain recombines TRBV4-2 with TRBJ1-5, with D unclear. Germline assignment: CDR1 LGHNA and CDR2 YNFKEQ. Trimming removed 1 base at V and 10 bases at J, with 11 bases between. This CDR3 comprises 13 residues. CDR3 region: CASSQGEEGPQHF. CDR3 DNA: TGTGCCAGCAGCCAAGGAGAGGAGGGACCCCAGCATTTT.

CDR3 nucleotide sequence: TGTGCCAGCAGTTACGGGACAGGAGTTGAGACCCAGTACTTC. Residues: CASSYGTGVETQYF. The chain employs TRBV6-5 and TRBJ2-5, with TRBD1 matching over 8 bases. The germline CDR1 and CDR2 sequences are MNHEY and SVGAGI. This CDR3 has 14 residues. V lost 2 bases and J lost 5; bases outside the gene matches: 4.

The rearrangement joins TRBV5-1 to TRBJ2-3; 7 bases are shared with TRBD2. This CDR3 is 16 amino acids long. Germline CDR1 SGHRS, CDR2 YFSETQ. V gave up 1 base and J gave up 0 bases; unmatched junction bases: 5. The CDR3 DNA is TGCGCCAGCAGCTTGCCTAGCGGTCAGAGCACAGATACGCAGTATTTT. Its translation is CASSLPSGQSTDTQYF.

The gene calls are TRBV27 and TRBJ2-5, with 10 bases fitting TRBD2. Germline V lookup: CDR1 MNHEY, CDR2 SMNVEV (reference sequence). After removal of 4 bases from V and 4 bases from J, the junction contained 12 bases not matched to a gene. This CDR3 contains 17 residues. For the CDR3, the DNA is TGTGCCAGCAGTTCCATAGCTCTAGCGGGGGTGGCAGAGACCCAGTACTTC. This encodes CASSSIALAGVAETQYF.

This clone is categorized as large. Here the CDR3 reads CASSLRGSGFLSSYEQYF. CDR3 in DNA: TGTGCCAGCAGCTTACGTGGAAGCGGGTTCTTAAGCTCCTACGAGCAGTACTTC. The chain is built from TRBV7-2 and TRBJ2-7, with D possibly being TRBD2 (6 bases). CDR3 length: 18 amino acids. CDR1 is SGHTA and CDR2 is FQGNSA in the germline V gene. V gave up 2 bases and J gave up 0 bases, with 20 bases separating them.

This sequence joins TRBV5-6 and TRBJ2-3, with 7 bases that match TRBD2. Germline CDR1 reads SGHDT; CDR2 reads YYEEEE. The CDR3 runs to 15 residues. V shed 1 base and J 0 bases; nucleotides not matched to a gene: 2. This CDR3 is CASSLLLASTDTQYF. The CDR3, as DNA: TGTGCCAGCAGCTTGTTACTAGCGAGCACAGATACGCAGTATTTT.

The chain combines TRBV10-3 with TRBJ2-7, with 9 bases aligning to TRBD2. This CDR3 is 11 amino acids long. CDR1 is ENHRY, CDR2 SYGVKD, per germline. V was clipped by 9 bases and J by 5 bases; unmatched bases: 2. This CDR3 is CAIGLANEQYF. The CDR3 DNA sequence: TGTGCCATTGGACTAGCGAACGAGCAGTACTTC.

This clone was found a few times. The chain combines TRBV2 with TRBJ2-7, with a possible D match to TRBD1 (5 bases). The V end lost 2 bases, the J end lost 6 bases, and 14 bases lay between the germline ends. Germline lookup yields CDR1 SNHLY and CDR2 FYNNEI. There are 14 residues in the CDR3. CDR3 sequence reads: CASSERSVGAEQYF. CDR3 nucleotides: TGTGCCAGCAGTGAAAGAAGTGTAGGGGCCGAGCAGTACTTC.

The CDR3 here is CASSGLGSYEQYF. The CDR3 bases are TGTGCCAGCAGCGGACTCGGTTCCTACGAGCAGTACTTC. The J gene is TRBJ2-7, the V gene TRBV6-6; TRBD2 is a possible D gene (5 bases). Germline CDR1 and CDR2: MNHNY and SVGAGI (reference sequence). The V end was cut by 6 bases, the J end by 1 base, with 10 bases between. The CDR3 totals 13 residues.

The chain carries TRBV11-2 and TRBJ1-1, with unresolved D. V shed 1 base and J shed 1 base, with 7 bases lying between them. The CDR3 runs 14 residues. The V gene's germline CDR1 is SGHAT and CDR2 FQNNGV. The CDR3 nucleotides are TGTGCCAGCAGCTTAGCCTACGGGAACACTGAAGCTTTCTTT. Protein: CASSLAYGNTEAFF.

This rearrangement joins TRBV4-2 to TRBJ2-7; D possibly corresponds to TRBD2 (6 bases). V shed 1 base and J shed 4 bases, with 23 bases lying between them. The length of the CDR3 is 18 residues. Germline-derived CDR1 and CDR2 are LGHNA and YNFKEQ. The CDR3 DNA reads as TGTGCCAGCAGCCAAGTGGAGGCTAGCGCCCCGGAAGAATACGAGCAGTACTTC. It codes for CASSQVEASAPEEYEQYF.

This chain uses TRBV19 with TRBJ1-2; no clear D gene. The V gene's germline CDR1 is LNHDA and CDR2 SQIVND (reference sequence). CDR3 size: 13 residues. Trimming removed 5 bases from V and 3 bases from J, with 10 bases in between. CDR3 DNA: TGTGCCAGTAGTCTTCAACTAGACTATGGCTACACCTTC. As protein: CASSLQLDYGYTF.

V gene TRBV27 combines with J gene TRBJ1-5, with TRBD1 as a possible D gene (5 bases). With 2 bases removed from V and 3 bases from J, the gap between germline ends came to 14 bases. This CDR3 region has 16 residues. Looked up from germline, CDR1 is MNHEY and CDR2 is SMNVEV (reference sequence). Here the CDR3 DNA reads TGTGCCAGCAGTTTACGGGGGATGGGACTCAATCAGCCCCAGCATTTT. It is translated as CASSLRGMGLNQPQHF.

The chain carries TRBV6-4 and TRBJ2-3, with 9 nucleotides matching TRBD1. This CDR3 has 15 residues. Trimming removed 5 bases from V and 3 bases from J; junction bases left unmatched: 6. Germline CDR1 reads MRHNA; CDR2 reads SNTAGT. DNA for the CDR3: TGTGCCAGCAGTAAAGACAGGGGGGGAACAGATACGCAGTATTTT. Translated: CASSKDRGGTDTQYF.

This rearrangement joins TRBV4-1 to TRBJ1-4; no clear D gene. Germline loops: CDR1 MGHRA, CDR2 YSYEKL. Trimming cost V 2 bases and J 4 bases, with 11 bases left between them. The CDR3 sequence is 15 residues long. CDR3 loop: CASSQFLVNNEKLFF. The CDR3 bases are TGCGCCAGCAGCCAATTTTTAGTTAATAATGAAAAACTGTTTTTT.

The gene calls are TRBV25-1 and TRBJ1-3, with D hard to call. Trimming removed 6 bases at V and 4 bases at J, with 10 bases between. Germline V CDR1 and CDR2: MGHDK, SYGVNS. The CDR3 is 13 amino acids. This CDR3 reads CASREGPGNTIYF. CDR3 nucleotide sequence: TGTGCCAGCAGGGAGGGCCCCGGAAACACCATATATTTT.

In nucleotides, the CDR3 is TGCGCCAGCAGCCCCCTCAGGGGCTCGGACGCTTTCTTT. Encoded protein: CASSPLRGSDAFF. This rearrangement joins TRBV4-3 to TRBJ1-1; a weak D match, TRBD1 (6 bases). V was cut by 4 bases and J by 11 bases, with 17 bases left in between. Germline lookup yields CDR1 LGHNA and CDR2 YSLEER. The CDR3 runs 13 residues.

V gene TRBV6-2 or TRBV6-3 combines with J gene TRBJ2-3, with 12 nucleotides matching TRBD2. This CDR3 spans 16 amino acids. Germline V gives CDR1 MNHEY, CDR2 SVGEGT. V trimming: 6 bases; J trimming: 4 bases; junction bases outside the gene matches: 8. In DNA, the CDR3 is TGTGCCAGCAGCCATCTAGCGGGAGGGTCCGCAGATACGCAGTATTTT. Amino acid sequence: CASSHLAGGSADTQYF.

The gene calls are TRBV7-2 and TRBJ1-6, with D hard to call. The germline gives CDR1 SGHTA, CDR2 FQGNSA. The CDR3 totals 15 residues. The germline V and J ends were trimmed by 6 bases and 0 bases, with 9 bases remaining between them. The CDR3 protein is CASRSQSSYNSPLHF. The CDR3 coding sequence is TGTGCCAGCAGGTCACAGAGCTCCTATAATTCACCCCTCCACTTT.

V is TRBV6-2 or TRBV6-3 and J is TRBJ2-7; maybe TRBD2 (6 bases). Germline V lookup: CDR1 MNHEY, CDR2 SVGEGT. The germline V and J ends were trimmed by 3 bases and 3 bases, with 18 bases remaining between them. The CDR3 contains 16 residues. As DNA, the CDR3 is TGTGCCAGCAGTTATGGCGGGGCCACCTCCCTCTACGAGCAGTACTTC. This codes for CASSYGGATSLYEQYF.

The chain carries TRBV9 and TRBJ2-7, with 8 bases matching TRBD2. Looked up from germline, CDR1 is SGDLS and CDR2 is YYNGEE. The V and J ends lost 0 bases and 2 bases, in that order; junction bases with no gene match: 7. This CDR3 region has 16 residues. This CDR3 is CASSVVGTSSPYEQYF. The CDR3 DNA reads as TGTGCCAGCAGCGTAGTAGGGACTAGTTCCCCCTACGAGCAGTACTTC.

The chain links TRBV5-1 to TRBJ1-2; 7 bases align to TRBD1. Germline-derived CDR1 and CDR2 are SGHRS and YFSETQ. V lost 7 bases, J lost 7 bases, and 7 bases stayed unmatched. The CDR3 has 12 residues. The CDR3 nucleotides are TGCGCCAGCCATGACAGGGATGGTGGCTACACCTTC. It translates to CASHDRDGGYTF.